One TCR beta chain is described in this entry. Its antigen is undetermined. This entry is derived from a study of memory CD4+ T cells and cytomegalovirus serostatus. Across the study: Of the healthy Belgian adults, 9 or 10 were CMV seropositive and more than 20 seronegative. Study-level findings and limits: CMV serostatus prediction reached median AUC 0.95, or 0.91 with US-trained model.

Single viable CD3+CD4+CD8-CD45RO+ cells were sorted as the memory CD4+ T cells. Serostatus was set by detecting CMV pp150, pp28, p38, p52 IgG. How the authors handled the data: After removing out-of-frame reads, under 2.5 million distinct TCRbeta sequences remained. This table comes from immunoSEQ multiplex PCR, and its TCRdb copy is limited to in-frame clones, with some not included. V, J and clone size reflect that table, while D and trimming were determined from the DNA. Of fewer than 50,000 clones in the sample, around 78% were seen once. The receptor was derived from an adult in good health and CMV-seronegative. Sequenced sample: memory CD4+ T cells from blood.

The CDR3 loop is CASSNLIAGGRETQYF. The CDR3 bases are TGTGCCAGCAGCAACTTAATAGCGGGAGGCCGGGAGACCCAGTACTTC. The rearrangement links TRBV2 to TRBJ2-5, with TRBD2 matching 10 bases. In germline, CDR1 is SNHLY, CDR2 FYNNEI. V dropped 6 bases and J dropped 5; count of bases not matched to a gene: 12. The CDR3 has 16 amino acids.